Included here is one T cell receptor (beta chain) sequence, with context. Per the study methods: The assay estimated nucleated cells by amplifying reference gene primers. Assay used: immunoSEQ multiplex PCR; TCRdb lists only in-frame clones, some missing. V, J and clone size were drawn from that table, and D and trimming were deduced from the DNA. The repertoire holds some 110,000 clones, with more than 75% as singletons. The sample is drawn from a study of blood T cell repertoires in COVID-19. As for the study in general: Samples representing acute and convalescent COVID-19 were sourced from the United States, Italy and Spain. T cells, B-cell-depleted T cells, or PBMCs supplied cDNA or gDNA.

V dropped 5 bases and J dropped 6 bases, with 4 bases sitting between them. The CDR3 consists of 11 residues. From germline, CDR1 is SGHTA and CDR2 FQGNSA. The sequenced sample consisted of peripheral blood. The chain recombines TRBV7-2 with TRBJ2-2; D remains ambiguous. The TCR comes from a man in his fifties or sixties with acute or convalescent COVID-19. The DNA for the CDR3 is TGTGCCAGCAGCCAGGCCGGGGAGCTGTTTTTT. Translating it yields CASSQAGELFF.